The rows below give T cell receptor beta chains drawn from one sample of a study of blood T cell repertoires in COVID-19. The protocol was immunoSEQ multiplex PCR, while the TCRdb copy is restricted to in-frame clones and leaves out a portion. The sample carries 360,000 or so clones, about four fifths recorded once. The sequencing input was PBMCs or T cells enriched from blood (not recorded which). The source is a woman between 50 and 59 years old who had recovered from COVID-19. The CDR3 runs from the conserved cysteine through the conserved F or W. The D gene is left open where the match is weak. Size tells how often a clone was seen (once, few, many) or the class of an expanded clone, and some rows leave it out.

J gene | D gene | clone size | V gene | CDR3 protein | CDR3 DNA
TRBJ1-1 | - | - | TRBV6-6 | CASSKTAGEAFF | TGTGCCAGCAGCAAAACAGCCGGTGAAGCTTTCTTT
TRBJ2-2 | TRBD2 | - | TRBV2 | CASSTAGDTGELFF | TGTGCCAGCAGTACGGCGGGGGACACCGGGGAGCTGTTTTTT
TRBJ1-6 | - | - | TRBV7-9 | CASSVSAGTNSPLHF | TGTGCCAGCAGCGTATCGGCGGGGACGAATTCACCCCTCCACTTT
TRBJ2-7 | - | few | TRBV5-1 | CASSSASSGYEQYF | TGCGCCAGCAGCTCGGCGAGTAGCGGCTACGAGCAGTACTTC
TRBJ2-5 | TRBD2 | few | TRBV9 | CASSAGALAVGRETQYF | TGTGCCAGCAGCGCCGGGGCCCTAGCGGTGGGTCGAGAGACCCAGTACTTC
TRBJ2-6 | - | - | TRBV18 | CASSPSSGSGANVLTF | TGTGCCAGCTCACCGTCGTCAGGCTCTGGGGCCAACGTCCTGACTTTC
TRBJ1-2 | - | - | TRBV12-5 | CASGSVSGGGYTF | TGTGCTAGTGGCTCTGTCTCCGGCGGGGGCTACACCTTC
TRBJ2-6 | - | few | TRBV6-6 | CASSPPQGQQEGANVLTF | TGTGCCAGCAGTCCACCACAGGGCCAGCAGGAAGGGGCCAACGTCCTGACTTTC
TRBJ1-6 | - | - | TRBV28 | CASSPDTSYNSPLHF | TGTGCCAGCAGTCCGGACACATCGTATAATTCACCCCTCCACTTT
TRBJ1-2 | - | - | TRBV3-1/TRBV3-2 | CASSQGGQWTAF | TGTGCCAGCAGCCAAGGCGGACAGTGGACGGCCTTC
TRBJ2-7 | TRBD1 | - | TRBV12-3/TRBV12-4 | CASSYRGEQYF | TGTGCCAGCAGTTACAGGGGCGAGCAGTACTTC
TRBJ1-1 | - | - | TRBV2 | CASIDVRGTEAFF | TGTGCCAGCATAGATGTTAGGGGCACTGAAGCTTTCTTT
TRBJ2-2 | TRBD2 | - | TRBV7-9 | CASSLGLAGHRGTGELFF | TGTGCCAGCAGCTTAGGGCTAGCGGGGCACCGAGGGACCGGGGAGCTGTTTTTT
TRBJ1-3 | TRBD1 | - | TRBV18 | CASSPKQGENTIYF | TGTGCCAGCTCACCGAAGCAGGGGGAAAACACCATATATTTT
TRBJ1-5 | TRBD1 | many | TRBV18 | CASSPSPGQGHQPQHF | TGTGCCAGCTCACCAAGTCCAGGACAGGGGCATCAGCCCCAGCATTTT
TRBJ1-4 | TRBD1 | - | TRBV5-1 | CASSSGTGGTSNEKLFF | TGCGCCAGCAGCTCCGGGACAGGGGGCACTTCTAATGAAAAACTGTTTTTT
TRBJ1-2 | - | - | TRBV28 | CASSSEGFLYGYTF | TGTGCCAGCAGTTCCGAGGGATTCCTCTACGGCTACACCTTC
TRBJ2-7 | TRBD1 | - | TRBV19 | CASSTASLQGATYEQYF | TGTGCCAGTAGTACCGCCTCCTTACAGGGGGCGACCTACGAGCAGTACTTC
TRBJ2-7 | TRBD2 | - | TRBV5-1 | CASSLDAGGPYEQYF | TGCGCCAGCAGCTTGGATGCGGGGGGACCCTACGAGCAGTACTTC
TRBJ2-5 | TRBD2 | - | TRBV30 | CAWSRVLAEETQYF | TGTGCCTGGAGCCGAGTTCTAGCGGAAGAGACCCAGTACTTC
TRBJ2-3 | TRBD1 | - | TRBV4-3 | CASSQDPYGTGVNTDTQYF | TGCGCCAGCAGCCAAGACCCCTACGGGACAGGGGTAAACACAGATACGCAGTATTTT
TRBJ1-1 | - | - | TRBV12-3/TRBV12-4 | CASSSLHNKEAFF | TGTGCCAGCAGTTCCTTACACAATAAAGAAGCTTTCTTT
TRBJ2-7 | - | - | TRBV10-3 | CAISDYNYEQYF | TGTGCCATCAGTGATTACAACTACGAGCAGTACTTC
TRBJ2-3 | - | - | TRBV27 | CASSPRGTTTDTQYF | TGTGCCAGCAGTCCCCGGGGGACGACCACAGATACGCAGTATTTT
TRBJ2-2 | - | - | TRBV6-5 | CASSRADRDGELFF | TGTGCCAGCAGTCGAGCGGATAGGGACGGGGAGCTGTTTTTT
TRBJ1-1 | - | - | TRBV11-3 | CASSLGSQINTEAFF | TGTGCCAGCAGCTTAGGAAGTCAGATAAACACTGAAGCTTTCTTT
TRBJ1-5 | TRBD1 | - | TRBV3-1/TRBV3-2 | CASSHGTGNQPQHF | TGTGCCAGCAGTCACGGGACAGGGAATCAGCCCCAGCATTTT
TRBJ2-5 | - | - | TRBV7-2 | CASSRSGLQETQYF | TGTGCCAGCAGCCGTAGCGGCCTCCAAGAGACCCAGTACTTC
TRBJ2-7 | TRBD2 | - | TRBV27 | CASTKGLAGRGIYEQYF | TGTGCCAGCACGAAAGGACTAGCGGGAAGAGGTATCTACGAGCAGTACTTC
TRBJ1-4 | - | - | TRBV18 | CASSPPGGKLFF | TGTGCCAGCTCACCCCCGGGCGGGAAACTGTTTTTT
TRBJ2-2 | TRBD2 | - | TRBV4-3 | CASSQDETGGPRAGGGELFF | TGCGCCAGCAGCCAAGATGAAACAGGAGGTCCGAGAGCGGGGGGCGGGGAGCTGTTTTTT
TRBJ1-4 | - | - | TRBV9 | CASSPSPGSEEKLFF | TGTGCCAGCAGCCCATCACCGGGATCCGAGGAAAAACTGTTTTTT
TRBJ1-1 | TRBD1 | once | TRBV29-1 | CSVERTGATEAFF | TGCAGCGTTGAAAGGACAGGGGCAACTGAAGCTTTCTTT
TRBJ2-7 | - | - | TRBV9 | CASSADSASYEQYF | TGTGCCAGCAGCGCGGACAGTGCCTCCTACGAGCAGTACTTC
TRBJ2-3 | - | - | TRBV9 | CASSNRGRAGTDTQYF | TGTGCCAGCAGCAACAGAGGGCGCGCCGGCACAGATACGCAGTATTTT
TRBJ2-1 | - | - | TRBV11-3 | CASSLVFLNEQFF | TGTGCCAGCAGCTTAGTCTTTTTAAATGAGCAGTTCTTC
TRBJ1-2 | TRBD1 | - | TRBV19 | CASSPTLTGRYGYTF | TGTGCCAGTAGTCCAACCTTGACAGGGAGGTATGGCTACACCTTC
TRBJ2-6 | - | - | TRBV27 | CASSLFGLNSGANVLTF | TGTGCCAGCAGTTTATTTGGGCTTAACTCTGGGGCCAACGTCCTGACTTTC
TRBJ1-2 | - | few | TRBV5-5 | CASSPGGLGYGYTF | TGTGCCAGCAGTCCCGGAGGGCTGGGCTATGGCTACACCTTC
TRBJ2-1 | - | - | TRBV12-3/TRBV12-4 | CASSAGATNEQFF | TGTGCCAGCAGTGCGGGGGCGACCAATGAGCAGTTCTTC
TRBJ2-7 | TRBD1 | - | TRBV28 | CASRQGAVSYEQYF | TGTGCCAGCAGACAGGGGGCGGTCTCCTACGAGCAGTACTTC
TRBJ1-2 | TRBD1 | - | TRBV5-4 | CASSPIDRVVGYTF | TGTGCCAGCAGCCCGATCGACAGGGTAGTCGGCTACACCTTC